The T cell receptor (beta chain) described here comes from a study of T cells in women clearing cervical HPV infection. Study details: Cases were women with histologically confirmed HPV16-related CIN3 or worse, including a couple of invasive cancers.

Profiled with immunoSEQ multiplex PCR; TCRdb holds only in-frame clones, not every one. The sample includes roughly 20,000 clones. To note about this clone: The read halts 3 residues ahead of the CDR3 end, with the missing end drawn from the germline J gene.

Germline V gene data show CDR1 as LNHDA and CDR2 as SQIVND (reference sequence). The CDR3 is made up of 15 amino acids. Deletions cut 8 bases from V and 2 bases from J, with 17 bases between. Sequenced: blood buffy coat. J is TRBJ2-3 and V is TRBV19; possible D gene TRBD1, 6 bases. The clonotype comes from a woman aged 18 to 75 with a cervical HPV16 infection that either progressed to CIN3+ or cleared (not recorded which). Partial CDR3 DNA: TGTGCCAGTCAGGCCCTGCACAGGGTCACAGATACG. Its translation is CASQALHRVTDT. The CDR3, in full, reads CASQALHRVTDTQYF.